A single sample gave rise to the 21 T cell receptor beta chains below, sequenced in a study of T cell clonotyping in hematopoietic cell transplantation. Produced via immunoSEQ multiplex PCR; TCRdb's table is partial and in-frame only. The sample carries about 12,000 clones, less than 60% recorded once. Material: peripheral blood mononuclear cells. All receptors come from a man in his fifties or sixties in good health. Some clones in this sample may be carry-over from other donors' samples.

This clone has only a few counts. The chain recombines TRBV4-1 with TRBJ1-5, with a tentative D call TRBD1 (5 bases). The CDR3 is 16 amino acids. Trimming stripped 1 base from V and 2 bases from J, with 12 bases between. Germline CDR1 is MGHRA and CDR2 is YSYEKL. CDR3 sequence: CASSQGQGLGNQPQHF. For the CDR3, the DNA is TGCGCCAGCAGCCAAGGTCAGGGTCTGGGCAATCAGCCCCAGCATTTT.

The gene calls are TRBV5-6 and TRBJ2-7; D is perhaps TRBD1 (5 bases). Trimming took off 3 bases at V and 2 bases at J, with 12 bases between the two ends. The CDR3 has 14 amino acids. CDR1 SGHDT and CDR2 YYEEEE come from the germline V gene. CDR3 sequence: CASSWMQGPYEQYF. CDR3 DNA sequence: TGTGCCAGCAGCTGGATGCAGGGCCCCTACGAGCAGTACTTC.

This clone is labeled as medium-sized. The rearrangement uses TRBV25-1 and TRBJ1-5; D is ambiguous. CDR3 length: 15 residues. Germline values: CDR1 MGHDK, CDR2 SYGVNS. V lost 4 bases to trimming and J lost 7 bases, with 17 bases between them. The chain's CDR3 is CASSGRTDHRQPQHF. The CDR3 nucleotides are TGTGCCAGCAGTGGAAGAACAGACCATCGGCAGCCCCAGCATTTT.

The count of this clone is one. V usage is TRBV29-1 and J usage is TRBJ2-5; D is uncertain. Trimming removed 7 bases from V and 4 bases from J, with 13 bases in between. Germline CDR1 SQVTM, CDR2 ANQGSEA. The CDR3 contains 12 residues. CDR3 DNA: TGCAGCGCCGTACGCTCTGGAGAGACCCAGTACTTC. It is translated as CSAVRSGETQYF.

The CDR3 sequence: CAWNPGGTYEQYF. The CDR3 region has the DNA TGTGCCTGGAATCCCGGGGGGACCTACGAGCAGTACTTC. The chain is built from TRBV30 and TRBJ2-7, with TRBD2 matching 7 bases. The V and J ends lost 4 bases and 2 bases, in that order; junction bases with no gene match: 5. The CDR3 is 13 residues long. Germline V gene data show CDR1 as GTSNPN and CDR2 as SVGIG (reference sequence). Full variable domain (remainder filled in from reference TRBV30 and TRBJ2-7): SQTIHQWPATLVQPVGSPLSLECTVEGTSNPNLYWYRQAAGRGLQLLFYSVGIGQISSEVPQNLSASRPQDRQFILSSKKLLLSDSGFYLCAWNPGGTYEQYFGPGTRLTVT.

This clone was seen a handful of times. The gene calls are TRBV27 and TRBJ1-5, with TRBD1 matching over 7 bases. Germline loops: CDR1 MNHEY, CDR2 SMNVEV (reference sequence). This CDR3 region has 15 residues. V gave up 6 bases and J gave up 0 bases; unmatched junction bases: 5. The CDR3 spells CASSLDRDSNQPQHF. The CDR3 DNA sequence: TGTGCCAGCAGCTTAGACAGGGATAGCAATCAGCCCCAGCATTTT.

The count of this clone is one. The chain has TRBV29-1 and TRBJ2-7; 9 bases are shared with TRBD1. This CDR3 is built from 13 residues. In germline, CDR1 is SQVTM, CDR2 ANQGSEA. V gave up 4 bases and J gave up 5 bases; unmatched junction bases: 6. CDR3: CSVARDREDEQYF. CDR3 DNA: TGCAGCGTTGCTCGGGACAGGGAGGACGAGCAGTACTTC.

The table lists this clone with a few counts. The V gene is TRBV7-2, the J gene TRBJ2-7; 12 bases fit TRBD2. This CDR3 region has 15 residues. Germline V gene lookup returns CDR1 SGHTA and CDR2 FQGNSA. The J segment lost 6 bases and the V segment lost 1 base, leaving 4 bases of the junction unmatched. Here the CDR3 reads CASSLGTSGASEQYF. The CDR3 region has the DNA TGTGCCAGCAGCTTAGGGACTAGCGGGGCCTCCGAGCAGTACTTC.

The table lists this clone with a few counts. This chain joins TRBV27 and TRBJ2-7; 7 nucleotides agree with TRBD2. CDR1 and CDR2 from the germline V gene are MNHEY and SMNVEV (reference sequence). V was pared by 5 bases and J by 4 bases, with 5 bases of the junction left unmatched. This CDR3 region has 13 residues. CDR3 nucleotides: TGTGCCAGCAGTCTGGGACTACCTTACGAGCAGTACTTC. Translation gives CASSLGLPYEQYF.

This clone was observed once. The chain links TRBV30 to TRBJ1-3; the D is unclear. Per the germline V gene, CDR1 is GTSNPN and CDR2 is SVGIG (reference sequence). Trimming shortened V by 5 bases and J by 3 bases, and 11 bases separated the two germline ends. This CDR3 is built from 13 residues. CDR3 sequence: CAWVDMFGNTIYF. The CDR3 DNA follows: TGTGCCTGGGTCGACATGTTTGGAAACACCATATATTTT.

This clone was observed a handful of times. CDR3 DNA sequence: TGTGCCAGCAGCTTAGTTTCCTACGAGCAGTACTTC. Translation: CASSLVSYEQYF. The V and J genes are TRBV11-3 and TRBJ2-7, with no clear D. In germline, CDR1 is SGHNT, CDR2 YENEEA. This CDR3 region has 12 residues. Between the trimmed V and J ends, which lost 1 base and 1 base, there was a span of 2 bases.

This clone was counted a few times. The chain uses TRBV14 and TRBJ1-2; D perhaps matches TRBD1 (6 bases). Germline V gene lookup returns CDR1 SGHDN and CDR2 FVKESK. V lost 1 base to trimming and J lost 6 bases, with 12 bases between them. CDR3 length: 14 residues. For the CDR3, the DNA is TGTGCCAGCAGCCAAGTTGCAGGGGCGGATGGCTACACCTTC. Its protein product is CASSQVAGADGYTF.

The gene calls are TRBV5-6 and TRBJ2-7; TRBD1 matches at 10 bases. The germline CDR1 and CDR2 sequences are SGHDT and YYEEEE. The CDR3 has 15 amino acids. The V segment lost 4 bases and the J segment 3 bases; nucleotides outside the gene matches: 7. CDR3 residues: CASSLWDRGHYEQYF. The DNA of the CDR3 is TGTGCCAGCAGCCTATGGGACAGGGGCCACTACGAGCAGTACTTC.

DNA for the CDR3: TGTGCCAGCAGCACCCGTAGTGAGAGTTCACCCCTCCACTTT. Residues: CASSTRSESSPLHF. The V call is TRBV9, the J call TRBJ1-6; unclear D gene. Germline lookup yields CDR1 SGDLS and CDR2 YYNGEE. This CDR3 is built from 14 residues. Trimming stripped 4 bases from V and 9 bases from J, with 14 bases between. Supplemented by reference TRBV9 and TRBJ1-6, the full variable domain reads DSGVTQTPKHLITATGQRVTLRCSPRSGDLSVYWYQQSLDQGLQFLIQYYNGEERAKGNILERFSAQQFPDLHSELNLSSLELGDSALYFCASSTRSESSPLHFGNGTRLTVT.

This clone was counted only a few times. This chain uses TRBV4-2 with TRBJ2-5; D unclear. The CDR3 covers 16 residues. CDR1 is LGHNA and CDR2 is YNFKEQ in the germline V gene. V was shortened by 3 bases and J by 3 bases, with 17 bases between the two germline ends. CDR3 amino acids: CASSQQASSQEETQYF. CDR3 nucleotide sequence: TGTGCCAGCAGCCAGCAGGCTAGTTCCCAGGAAGAGACCCAGTACTTC.

This clone has just a few counts. This rearrangement joins TRBV4-2 to TRBJ2-7; D is possibly TRBD1 or TRBD2 (5 bases each). The CDR3 has 15 amino acids. CDR1 and CDR2 (germline): LGHNA, YNFKEQ. Trimming removed 0 bases at V and 3 bases at J, with 12 bases between. CDR3 in DNA: TGTGCCAGCAGCCAAGACAGGGACCTCTACTACGAGCAGTACTTC. This translates into CASSQDRDLYYEQYF.

The rearrangement joins TRBV11-3 to TRBJ2-5; D call uncertain. The CDR3 has 13 residues. Per germline, CDR1 SGHNT and CDR2 YENEEA. V lost 2 bases, J lost 6 bases, and 10 bases lay in between. CDR3 loop: CASSLQPGQTQYF. The CDR3 DNA sequence: TGTGCCAGCAGCTTACAGCCCGGGCAGACCCAGTACTTC.

This clone was observed once. The chain links TRBV7-2 to TRBJ2-1, with 8 bases matching TRBD2. V shed 5 bases and J 7 bases; nucleotides not matched to a gene: 13. CDR3 length equals 16 residues. CDR1 and CDR2 from the germline V gene are SGHTA and FQGNSA. The CDR3, as DNA: TGTGCCAGCAGCCCCGGGGGGGCGGGAGGAGGAAATGAGCAGTTCTTC. The encoded protein is CASSPGGAGGGNEQFF. Full variable domain (outside the CDR3, taken from reference TRBV7-2 and TRBJ2-1): GAGVSQSPSNKVTEKGKDVELRCDPISGHTALYWYRQSLGQGLEFLIYFQGNSAPDKSGLPSDRFSAERTGGSVSTLTIQRTQQEDSAVYLCASSPGGAGGGNEQFFGPGTRLTVL.

This clone was seen a handful of times. The V call is TRBV6-1, the J call TRBJ1-4; D is possibly TRBD1 (6 bases). The germline gives CDR1 MNHNS, CDR2 SASEGT. V dropped 2 bases and J dropped 15 bases, with 16 bases sitting between them. CDR3 size: 13 residues. CDR3 protein: CASSELYVDSLFF. As DNA, the CDR3 is TGTGCCAGCAGTGAATTGTACGTGGACAGCTTGTTTTTT.

This clone has only one observation. The CDR3 DNA reads TGTGCCAGCAGTGGGACTAGCGTGATCGAGGGAAGCAAAAACATTCAGTACTTC. This gives the protein CASSGTSVIEGSKNIQYF. This sequence joins TRBV25-1 and TRBJ2-4, with 9 nucleotides matching TRBD2. V shed 4 bases and J 3 bases; nucleotides not matched to a gene: 13. The CDR3 length is 18 residues. Germline CDR1 MGHDK, CDR2 SYGVNS.

This chain links TRBV6-5 with TRBJ2-1, with D perhaps matching TRBD1 (6 bases). Trimming took off 5 bases at V and 5 bases at J, with 10 bases between the two ends. CDR1 is MNHEY, CDR2 SVGAGI, per germline. The CDR3 has 13 amino acids. CDR3 protein: CASSGGQNNEQFF. The CDR3 region has the DNA TGTGCCAGCAGTGGGGGACAAAACAATGAGCAGTTCTTC.